This T cell receptor (beta chain) emerged from a study of beta chain features in type 1 diabetes (dated by TCRdb to the late 2010s). For the wider study: No differences in mean age, gender distribution, total cell number or subset yield were found between patients and healthy donors. A total of some 110 million sorted cells were examined across all samples, and the number of cells per subset was strongly correlated with RNA yield. The study compared TCRB repertoires of sorted circulating CD4+ T cell subsets between recently diagnosed type 1 diabetes patients and matched healthy donors. Regulatory and stem cell-like memory subsets were isolated from only 8 patients and roughly 8 healthy donors, whereas naive and central memory subsets came from all 30 or so donors. General findings and caveats noted by the study authors: Because cDNA rather than genomic DNA was sequenced, highly expressing activated cells could have been over-represented, although no difference in activation and CD3 levels was found between groups. Only small numbers of individuals were included in the HLA sub-analyses, which left unresolved whether HLA type had any influence on TCRB rearrangement. Patients with type 1 diabetes made fewer insertions and deleted more nucleotides at VDJ recombination sites, implying thymic rearrangement abnormalities. PCR might favor shorter templates, but patient and control samples were amplified and corrected together, so any skew would affect both groups equally. A moderate but significant shortening of TCRB CDR3 length was observed in type 1 diabetes patients in all four CD4+ subsets. Naive, central memory and regulatory TCRB repertoires appeared more similar among patients than among healthy donors.

A single peripheral blood draw of about 120 mL on average was collected from each donor into heparinised tubes. Using a panel that included CD45RO, CCR7, CD25, CD127, CD95 and CD27, naive, central memory, regulatory and stem cell-like memory CD4+ T cells were sorted on a BD FACSAria II. Every sorted population had a purity above 98%. PBMCs were isolated immediately by Lymphoprep density gradient centrifugation and stained directly without culture. So that batch effects would be minimized, each experiment stained and sorted samples in pairs, pairing one healthy donor with one patient. This clone has only a few counts. Its cognate antigen has yet to be identified. No base qualities exist here, and no much larger clone lies one base off it. The entire isolated RNA was reverse transcribed using the High Capacity cDNA Reverse Transcription Kit, and thus expressed TCRB transcripts were sequenced. Deep immunoSEQ sequencing was applied to naive, central memory and regulatory T cell samples, giving an average of roughly 3.5 million total reads per sample. Sorted cells were lysed in RLT buffer and RNA was extracted with DNase-treated RNeasy Micro or Mini kits, depending on cell number. To prevent cross-contamination, every cell subset was processed on its own, while patient and healthy donor samples were processed together. TCRB sequences were amplified from cDNA with the immunoSEQ multiplex PCR, producing 87-bp fragments spanning the CDR3 region. The amplicons were sequenced using the Illumina HiSeq platform. Processing in the source paper ran as follows. Synthetic template baselines were used to correct PCR bias computationally, reads within Hamming distance 2 were collapsed, and singletons that could not be merged were discarded. Reads were aligned against IMGT to assign V, D and J genes, CDR3 length and insertions or deletions at six rearrangement sites. Clonotype counts were normalized to sorted cell number within each subset before computing true diversity and Gini coefficients with the tcR R package. Repertoire sharing was quantified using the overlap coefficient calculated on TCRB nucleotide sequences. Out-of-frame TCRB sequences from naive cells were analyzed as a proxy for the pre-selection repertoire. The source is immuneACCESS, and TCRdb retained only in-frame sequences with V and J called. Part of the clones is not carried over; for the studies checked, unresolved V genes explain less than half of this, and the remainder is unexplained. V, J and clone size reflect that table, while D and trimming were determined from the DNA. Across this sample there are under 550,000 clones, with roughly 11% seen only once. Of the sample, about 0.042% falls within the top ten clones.

The germline ends are 26 bases apart after V is trimmed by 7 bases and J by 8 bases. Taken from the germline V gene (reference sequence), the CDR1 and CDR2 loops are MNHEY and SMNVEV. The cysteine opens and the phenylalanine closes a CDR3 of 16 amino acids. The entry retains the CDR3 DNA only, 48 bases that are in frame from base 1. This sequence originates from a woman between 18 and 29 years old in good health. This chain is built from TRBV27 and TRBJ1-1; perhaps TRBD1 is the D gene, with 6 bases matching. The sample taken for sequencing was naive CD4+ T cells from blood. The sample's cell subset or site label, in plain terms: true naive CD4+ T cells. The CDR3 protein sequence reads: CASNVYMGFAGAEAFF. The DNA sequence follows: TGTGCCAGCAACGTATATATGGGATTTGCAGGGGCAGAAGCTTTCTTT.